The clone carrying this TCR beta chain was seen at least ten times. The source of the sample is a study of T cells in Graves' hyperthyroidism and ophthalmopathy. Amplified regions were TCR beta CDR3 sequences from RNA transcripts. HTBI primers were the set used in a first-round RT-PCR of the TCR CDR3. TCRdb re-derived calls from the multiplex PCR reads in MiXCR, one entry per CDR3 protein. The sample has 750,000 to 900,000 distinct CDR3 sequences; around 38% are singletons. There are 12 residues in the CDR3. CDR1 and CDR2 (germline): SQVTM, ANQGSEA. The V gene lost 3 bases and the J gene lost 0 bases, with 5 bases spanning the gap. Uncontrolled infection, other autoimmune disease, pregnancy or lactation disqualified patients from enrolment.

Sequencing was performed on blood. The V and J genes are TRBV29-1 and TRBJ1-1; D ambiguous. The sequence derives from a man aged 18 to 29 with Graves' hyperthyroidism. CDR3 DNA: TGCAGCGTTGACAGCATGAACACTGAAGCTTTCTTT. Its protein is CSVDSMNTEAFF.